This is a list of T cell receptor beta chains from one sample in a study of blood T cell repertoires in COVID-19. Generated by immunoSEQ multiplex PCR, the TCRdb table keeps only in-frame clones and is missing some. The table includes roughly 180,000 clones, about 75% detected once. Sequenced input: peripheral blood. These receptors originate from a woman between 45 and 60 years old with active or convalescent COVID-19. CDR3s include the opening cysteine and the closing phenylalanine or tryptophan. D genes are given only for firm matches. The listing skips clone size in some rows; elsewhere it reads once, few, many or a size class.

TRBD1	TRBV19	TRBJ1-1	few	CASTTGTGGAYTEAFF	TGTGCCAGTACCACGGGAACAGGGGGCGCATATACTGAAGCTTTCTTT
NA	TRBV6-2/TRBV6-3	TRBJ2-7	NA	CASSSPVFPYEQYF	TGTGCCAGCAGTTCCCCGGTATTCCCCTACGAGCAGTACTTC
TRBD1	TRBV19	TRBJ2-3	NA	CASSADRGLGDTQYF	TGTGCCAGTAGTGCAGACAGGGGGCTAGGTGATACGCAGTATTTT
NA	TRBV5-1	TRBJ2-3	NA	CASSWGAADTQYF	TGCGCCAGCAGCTGGGGAGCAGCAGATACGCAGTATTTT
NA	TRBV9	TRBJ1-1	NA	CASSAGGLTEAFF	TGTGCCAGCAGCGCGGGGGGCCTCACTGAAGCTTTCTTT
NA	TRBV5-1	TRBJ1-2	once	CASSPDRHYGYTF	TGCGCCAGCAGCCCAGACAGACACTATGGCTACACCTTC
NA	TRBV4-1	TRBJ2-2	NA	CASSQGWAAGELFF	TGCGCCAGCAGCCAAGGGTGGGCAGCCGGGGAGCTGTTTTTT
TRBD1	TRBV10-3	TRBJ1-2	once	CAIRGQVKDYGYTF	TGTGCCATCAGAGGACAGGTAAAGGACTATGGCTACACCTTC
NA	TRBV6-2/TRBV6-3	TRBJ1-6	NA	CASSSSPQRDSPLHF	NA
NA	TRBV30	TRBJ1-5	NA	CAWAPGQSNQPQHF	TGTGCCTGGGCCCCAGGGCAGAGCAATCAGCCCCAGCATTTT